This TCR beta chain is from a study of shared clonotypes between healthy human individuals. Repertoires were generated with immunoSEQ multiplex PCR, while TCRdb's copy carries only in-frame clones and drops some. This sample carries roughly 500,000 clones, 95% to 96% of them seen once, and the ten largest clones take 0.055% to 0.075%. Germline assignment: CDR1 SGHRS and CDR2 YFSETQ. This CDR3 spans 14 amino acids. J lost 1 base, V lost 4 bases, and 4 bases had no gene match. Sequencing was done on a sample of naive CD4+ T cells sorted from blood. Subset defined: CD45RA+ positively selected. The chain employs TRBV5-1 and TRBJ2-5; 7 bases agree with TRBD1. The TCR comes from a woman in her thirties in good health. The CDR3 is CASSSRDSQETQYF. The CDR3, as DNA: TGCGCCAGCAGCAGCCGGGACAGCCAAGAGACCCAGTACTTC.